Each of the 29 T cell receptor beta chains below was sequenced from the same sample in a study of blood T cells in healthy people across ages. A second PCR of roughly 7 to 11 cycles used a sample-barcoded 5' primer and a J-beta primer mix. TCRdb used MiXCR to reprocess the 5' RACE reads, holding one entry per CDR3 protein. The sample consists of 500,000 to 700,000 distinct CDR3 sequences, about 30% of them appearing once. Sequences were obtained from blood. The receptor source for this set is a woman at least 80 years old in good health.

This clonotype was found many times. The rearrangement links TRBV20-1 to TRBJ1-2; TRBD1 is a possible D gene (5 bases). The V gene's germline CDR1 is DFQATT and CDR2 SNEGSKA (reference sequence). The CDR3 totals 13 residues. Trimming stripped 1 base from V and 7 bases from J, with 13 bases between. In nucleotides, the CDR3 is TGCAGTGCTAGAGCCCCCGGGGCCGCTGGCTACACCTTC. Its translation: CSARAPGAAGYTF.

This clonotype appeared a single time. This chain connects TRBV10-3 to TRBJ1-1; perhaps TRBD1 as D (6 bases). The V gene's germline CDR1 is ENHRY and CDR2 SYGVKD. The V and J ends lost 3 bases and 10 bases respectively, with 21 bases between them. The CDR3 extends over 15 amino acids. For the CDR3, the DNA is TGTGCCATCAGTGACGGGCCAGGGGTGGGGAGTGTAGCTTTCTTT. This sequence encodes CAISDGPGVGSVAFF.

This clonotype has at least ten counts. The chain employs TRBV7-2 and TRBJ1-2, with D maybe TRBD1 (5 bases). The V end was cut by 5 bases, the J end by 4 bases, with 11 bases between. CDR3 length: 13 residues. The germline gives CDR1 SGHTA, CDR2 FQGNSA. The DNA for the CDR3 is TGTGCCAGCAGCCCGGGGCCTCTCTATGGCTACACCTTC. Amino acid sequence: CASSPGPLYGYTF.

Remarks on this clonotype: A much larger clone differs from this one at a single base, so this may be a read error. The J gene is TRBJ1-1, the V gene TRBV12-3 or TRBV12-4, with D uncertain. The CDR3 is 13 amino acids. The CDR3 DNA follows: TGTGCCGGCAGTTTAGGACCGGAGGCTGAAGCTTTCTTT. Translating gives CAGSLGPEAEAFF.

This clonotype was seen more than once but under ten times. This CDR3 is CASSLGVRGAEQYF. The CDR3 DNA reads TGCGCCAGCAGCTTGGGGGTCAGGGGAGCCGAGCAGTACTTC. The gene calls are TRBV5-1 and TRBJ2-7; a weak D match, TRBD1 (6 bases). The CDR3 has 14 residues. V was pared by 0 bases and J by 6 bases, with 13 bases between. Germline CDR1 reads SGHRS; CDR2 reads YFSETQ.

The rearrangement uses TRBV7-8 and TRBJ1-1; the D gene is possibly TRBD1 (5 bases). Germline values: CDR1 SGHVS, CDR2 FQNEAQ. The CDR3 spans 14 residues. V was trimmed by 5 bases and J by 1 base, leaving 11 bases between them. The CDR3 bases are TGTGCCAGCAGCCCTGGACACTGGAACACTGAAGCTTTCTTT. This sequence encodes CASSPGHWNTEAFF.

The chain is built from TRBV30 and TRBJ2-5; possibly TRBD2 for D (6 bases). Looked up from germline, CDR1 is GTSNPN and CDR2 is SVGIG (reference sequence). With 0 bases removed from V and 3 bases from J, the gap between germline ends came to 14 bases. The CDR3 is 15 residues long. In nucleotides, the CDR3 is TGTGCCTGGAGTGTAGGGACGGGCGGGAAAGAGACCCAGTACTTC. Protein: CAWSVGTGGKETQYF. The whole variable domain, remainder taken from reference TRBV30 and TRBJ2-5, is SQTIHQWPATLVQPVGSPLSLECTVEGTSNPNLYWYRQAAGRGLQLLFYSVGIGQISSEVPQNLSASRPQDRQFILSSKKLLLSDSGFYLCAWSVGTGGKETQYFGPGTRLLVL.

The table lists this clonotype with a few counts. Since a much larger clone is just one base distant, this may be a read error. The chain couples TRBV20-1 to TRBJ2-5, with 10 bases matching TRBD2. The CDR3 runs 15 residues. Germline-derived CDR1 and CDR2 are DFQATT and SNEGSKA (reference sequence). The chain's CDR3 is CSARGIAGGQEAQYF. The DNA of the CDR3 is TGCAGTGCTAGAGGAATAGCGGGGGGACAAGAGGCCCAGTACTTC.

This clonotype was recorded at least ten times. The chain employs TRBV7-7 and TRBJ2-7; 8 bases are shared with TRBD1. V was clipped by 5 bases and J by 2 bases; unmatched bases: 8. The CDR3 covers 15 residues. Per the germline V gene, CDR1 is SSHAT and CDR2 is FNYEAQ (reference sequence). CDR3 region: CASSAAGTGAYEQYF. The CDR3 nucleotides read TGTGCCAGCAGCGCTGCCGGGACAGGAGCCTACGAGCAGTACTTC.

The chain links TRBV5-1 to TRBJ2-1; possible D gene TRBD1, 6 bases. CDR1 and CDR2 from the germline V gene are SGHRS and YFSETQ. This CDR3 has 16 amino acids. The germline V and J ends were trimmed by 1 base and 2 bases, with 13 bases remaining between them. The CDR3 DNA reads TGCGCCAGCAGCTTGTCAGGGGCCCTCACCTACAATGAGCAGTTCTTC. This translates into CASSLSGALTYNEQFF.

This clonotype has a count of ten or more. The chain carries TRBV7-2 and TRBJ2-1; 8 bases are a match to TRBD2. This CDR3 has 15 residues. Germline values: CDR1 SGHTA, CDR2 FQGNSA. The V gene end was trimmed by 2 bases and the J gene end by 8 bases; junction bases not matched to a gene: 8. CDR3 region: CASSLLGGARDEQFF. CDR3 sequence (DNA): TGTGCCAGCAGCTTACTCGGGGGGGCCAGGGATGAGCAGTTCTTC.

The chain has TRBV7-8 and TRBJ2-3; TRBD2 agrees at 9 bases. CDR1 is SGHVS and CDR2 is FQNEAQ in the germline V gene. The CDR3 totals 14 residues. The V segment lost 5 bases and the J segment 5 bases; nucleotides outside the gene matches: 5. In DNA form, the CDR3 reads TGTGCCAGCAGCGGGCGGGGGGGCGGAGATACGCAGTATTTT. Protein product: CASSGRGGGDTQYF.

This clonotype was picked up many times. The CDR3 DNA reads as TGTGCCAGCAGCCATGGCAGGCTCCTTTCCACTGAAGCTTTCTTT. Encoded protein: CASSHGRLLSTEAFF. The rearrangement joins TRBV3-1 to TRBJ1-1; D unclear. CDR1 is LGHDT and CDR2 is YNNKEL in the germline V gene (reference sequence). The CDR3 runs to 15 residues. V was shortened by 3 bases and J by 4 bases, with 15 bases between the two germline ends.

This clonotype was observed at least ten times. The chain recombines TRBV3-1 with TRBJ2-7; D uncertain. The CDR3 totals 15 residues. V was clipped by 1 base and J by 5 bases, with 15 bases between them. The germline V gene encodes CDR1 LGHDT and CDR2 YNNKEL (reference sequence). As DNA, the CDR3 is TGTGCCAGCAGCCAAGGTTTGGCGCGTTCCGACGAGCAGTACTTC. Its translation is CASSQGLARSDEQYF.

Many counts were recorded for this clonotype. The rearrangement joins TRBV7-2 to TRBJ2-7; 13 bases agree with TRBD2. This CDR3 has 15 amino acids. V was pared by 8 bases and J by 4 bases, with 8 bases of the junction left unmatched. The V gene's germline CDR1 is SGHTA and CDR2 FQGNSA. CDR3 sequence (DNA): TGTGCCAGCCGCACTAGCGGGGGGGCAGGTTACGAGCAGTACTTC. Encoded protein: CASRTSGGAGYEQYF.

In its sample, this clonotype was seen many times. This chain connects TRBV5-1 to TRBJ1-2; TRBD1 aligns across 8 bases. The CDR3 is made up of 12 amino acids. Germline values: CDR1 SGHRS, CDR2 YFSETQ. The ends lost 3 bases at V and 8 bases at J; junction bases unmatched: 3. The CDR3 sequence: CASSWDRMGYTF. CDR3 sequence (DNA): TGCGCCAGCAGCTGGGACAGGATGGGCTACACCTTC.

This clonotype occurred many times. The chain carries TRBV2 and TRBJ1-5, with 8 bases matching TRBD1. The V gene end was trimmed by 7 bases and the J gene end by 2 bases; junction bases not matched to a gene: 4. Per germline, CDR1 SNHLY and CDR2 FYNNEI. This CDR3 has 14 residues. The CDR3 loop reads CASTGGQGNQPQHF. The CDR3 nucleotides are TGTGCCAGCACCGGGGGACAGGGCAATCAGCCCCAGCATTTT.

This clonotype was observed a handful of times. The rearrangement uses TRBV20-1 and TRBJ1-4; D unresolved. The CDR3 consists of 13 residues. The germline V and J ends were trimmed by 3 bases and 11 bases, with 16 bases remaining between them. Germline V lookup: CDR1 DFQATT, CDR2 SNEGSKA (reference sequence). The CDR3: CSASPFEDGKLFF. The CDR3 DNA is TGCAGTGCTAGTCCTTTTGAGGACGGGAAACTGTTTTTT.

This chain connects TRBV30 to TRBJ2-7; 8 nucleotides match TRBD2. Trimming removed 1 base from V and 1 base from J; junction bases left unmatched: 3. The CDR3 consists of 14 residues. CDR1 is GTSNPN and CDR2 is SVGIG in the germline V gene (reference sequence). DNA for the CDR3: TGTGCCTGGAGTGAATCGGGGGGGTCCTACGAGCAGTACTTC. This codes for CAWSESGGSYEQYF.

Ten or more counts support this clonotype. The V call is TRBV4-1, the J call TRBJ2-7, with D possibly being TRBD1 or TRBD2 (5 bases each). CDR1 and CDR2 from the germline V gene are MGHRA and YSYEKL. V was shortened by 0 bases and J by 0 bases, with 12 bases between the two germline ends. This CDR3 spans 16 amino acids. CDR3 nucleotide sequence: TGCGCCAGCAGCCAAGATGGTGGGGGAGTCTCCTACGAGCAGTACTTC. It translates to CASSQDGGGVSYEQYF.

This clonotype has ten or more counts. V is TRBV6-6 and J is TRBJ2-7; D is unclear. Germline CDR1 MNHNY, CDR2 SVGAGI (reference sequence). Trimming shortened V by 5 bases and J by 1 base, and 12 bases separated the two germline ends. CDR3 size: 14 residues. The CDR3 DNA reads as TGTGCCAGCAGTCCCCGACTGAGTTCCTACGAGCAGTACTTC. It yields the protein CASSPRLSSYEQYF.

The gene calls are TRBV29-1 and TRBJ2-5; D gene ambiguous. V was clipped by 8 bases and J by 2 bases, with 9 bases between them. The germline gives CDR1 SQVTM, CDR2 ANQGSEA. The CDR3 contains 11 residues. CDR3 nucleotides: TGCAGCCCCCTTCGGCAAGAGACCCAGTACTTC. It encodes CSPLRQETQYF.

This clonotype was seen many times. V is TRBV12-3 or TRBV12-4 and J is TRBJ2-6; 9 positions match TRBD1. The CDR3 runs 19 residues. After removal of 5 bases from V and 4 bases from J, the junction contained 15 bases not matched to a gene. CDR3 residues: CASSMLSPGTGNGANVLTF. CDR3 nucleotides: TGTGCCAGCAGTATGCTTAGCCCCGGGACAGGGAACGGGGCCAACGTCCTGACTTTC.

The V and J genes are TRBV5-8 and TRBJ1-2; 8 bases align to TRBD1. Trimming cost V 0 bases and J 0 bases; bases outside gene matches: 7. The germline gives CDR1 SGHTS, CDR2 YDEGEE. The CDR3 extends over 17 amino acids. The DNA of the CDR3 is TGTGCCAGCAGCTTGGGGGACAGGAGATATTCTAACTATGGCTACACCTTC. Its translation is CASSLGDRRYSNYGYTF.

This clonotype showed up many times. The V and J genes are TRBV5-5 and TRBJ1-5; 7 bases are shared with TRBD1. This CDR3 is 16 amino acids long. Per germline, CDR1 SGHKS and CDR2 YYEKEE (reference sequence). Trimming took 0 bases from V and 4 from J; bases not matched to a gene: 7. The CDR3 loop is CASSLGNRGRNQPQHF. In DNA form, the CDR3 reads TGTGCCAGCAGCTTGGGGAACAGGGGCCGAAATCAGCCCCAGCATTTT.

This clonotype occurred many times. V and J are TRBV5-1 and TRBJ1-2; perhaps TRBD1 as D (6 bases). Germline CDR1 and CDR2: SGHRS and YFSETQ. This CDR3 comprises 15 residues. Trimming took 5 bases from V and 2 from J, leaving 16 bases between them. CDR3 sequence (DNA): TGCGCCAGCAGGACGAATCTGGGGGCGAACTATGGCTACACCTTC. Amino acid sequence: CASRTNLGANYGYTF. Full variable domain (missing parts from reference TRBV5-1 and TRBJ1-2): KAGVTQTPRYLIKTRGQQVTLSCSPISGHRSVSWYQQTPGQGLQFLFEYFSETQRNKGNFPGRFSGRQFSNSRSEMNVSTLELGDSALYLCASRTNLGANYGYTFGSGTRLTVV.

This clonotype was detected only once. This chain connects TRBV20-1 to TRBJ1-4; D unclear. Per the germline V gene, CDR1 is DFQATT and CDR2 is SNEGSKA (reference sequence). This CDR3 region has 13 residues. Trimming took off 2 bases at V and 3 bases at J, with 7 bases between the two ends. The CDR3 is CSARRGANEKLFF. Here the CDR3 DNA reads TGCAGTGCTAGACGGGGTGCTAATGAAAAACTGTTTTTT.

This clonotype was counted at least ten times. The CDR3, as DNA: TGCAGTCCTTCCTCGGACAGGGGTCACTATGGCTACACCTTC. Its translation is CSPSSDRGHYGYTF. The chain has TRBV20-1 and TRBJ1-2; TRBD1 aligns across 9 bases. Trimming at V came to 8 bases and at J to 3 bases, leaving 10 bases not matched to a gene. The CDR3 consists of 14 residues. The germline gives CDR1 DFQATT, CDR2 SNEGSKA (reference sequence).

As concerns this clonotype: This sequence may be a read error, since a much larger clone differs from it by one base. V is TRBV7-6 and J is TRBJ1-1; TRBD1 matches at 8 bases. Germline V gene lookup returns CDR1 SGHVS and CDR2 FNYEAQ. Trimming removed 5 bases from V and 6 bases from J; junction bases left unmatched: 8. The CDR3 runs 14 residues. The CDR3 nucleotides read TGTGCCAGCAGCATAAGACAGGGGCGGGCTGAAGCTTTCTTT. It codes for CASSIRQGRAEAFF.